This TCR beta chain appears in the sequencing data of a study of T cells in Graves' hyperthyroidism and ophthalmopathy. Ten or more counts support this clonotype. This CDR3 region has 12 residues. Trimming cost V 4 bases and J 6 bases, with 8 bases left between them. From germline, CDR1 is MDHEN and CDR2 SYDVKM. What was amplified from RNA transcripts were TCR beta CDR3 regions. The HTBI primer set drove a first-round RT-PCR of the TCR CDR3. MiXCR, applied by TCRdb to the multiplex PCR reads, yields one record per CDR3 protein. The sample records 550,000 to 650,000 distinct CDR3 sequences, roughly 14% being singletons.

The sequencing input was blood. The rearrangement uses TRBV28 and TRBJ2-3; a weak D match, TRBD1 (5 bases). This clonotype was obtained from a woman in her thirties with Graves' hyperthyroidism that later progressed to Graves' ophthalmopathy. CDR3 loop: CASSSGMDTQYF. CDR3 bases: TGTGCCAGCAGTTCAGGGATGGATACGCAGTATTTT.